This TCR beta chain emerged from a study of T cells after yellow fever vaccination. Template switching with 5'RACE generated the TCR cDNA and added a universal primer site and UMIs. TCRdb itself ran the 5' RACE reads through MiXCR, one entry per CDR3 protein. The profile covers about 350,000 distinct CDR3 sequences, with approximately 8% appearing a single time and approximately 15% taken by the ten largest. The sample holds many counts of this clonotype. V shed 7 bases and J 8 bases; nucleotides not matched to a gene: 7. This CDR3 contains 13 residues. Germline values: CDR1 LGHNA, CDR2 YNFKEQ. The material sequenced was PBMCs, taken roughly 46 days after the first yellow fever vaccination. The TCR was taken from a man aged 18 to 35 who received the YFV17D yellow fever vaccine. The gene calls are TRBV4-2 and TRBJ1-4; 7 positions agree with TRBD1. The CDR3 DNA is TGTGCCAGCACTGACAGGGAGGGCGAAAAACTGTTTTTT. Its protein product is CASTDREGEKLFF.